This entry lists 20 T cell receptor beta chains sequenced from one sample in a study of T cells in Graves' hyperthyroidism and ophthalmopathy. Template material for amplifying TCR beta CDR3 regions consisted of RNA transcripts. HTBI primers were used for first-round RT-PCR of the TCR CDR3. TCRdb reprocessed the multiplex PCR reads via MiXCR and lists one record per CDR3 protein. This table has roughly 280,000 distinct CDR3 sequences, about 20% appearing once. The sequenced material came from blood. These receptors were collected from a man aged 30 to 45 with Graves' ophthalmopathy.

This clonotype was observed a handful of times. This chain connects TRBV10-3 to TRBJ2-5; no firm D call. The germline gives CDR1 ENHRY, CDR2 SYGVKD. The V gene lost 6 bases and the J gene lost 5 bases, with 16 bases spanning the gap. The CDR3 is made up of 14 amino acids. The CDR3, as DNA: TGTGCCATCAGCCCGACGTCCCCAAGGGAGACCCAGTACTTC. This encodes CAISPTSPRETQYF.

The chain employs TRBV30 and TRBJ2-7; D perhaps matches TRBD2 (6 bases). Trimming took 3 bases from V and 2 from J, leaving 11 bases between them. CDR1 and CDR2 (germline): GTSNPN, SVGIG (reference sequence). This CDR3 spans 13 amino acids. CDR3 sequence: CAWRGGGAYEQYF. In nucleotides, the CDR3 is TGTGCCTGGAGGGGGGGAGGAGCCTACGAGCAGTACTTC.

The chain is built from TRBV5-1 and TRBJ2-1; tentative D call: TRBD2 (6 bases). The CDR3 has 16 residues. V was cut by 4 bases and J by 0 bases, with 14 bases left in between. Germline values: CDR1 SGHRS, CDR2 YFSETQ. This chain's CDR3 is CASSRLGGSSYNEQFF. The CDR3 DNA reads TGCGCCAGCAGCCGACTGGGGGGAAGCTCCTACAATGAGCAGTTCTTC.

The sample holds many counts of this clonotype. The V call is TRBV3-1, the J call TRBJ2-7; D is perhaps TRBD2 (5 bases). V shed 4 bases and J shed 3 bases, with 16 bases lying between them. There are 15 residues in the CDR3. The germline V gene has CDR1 LGHDT and CDR2 YNNKEL (reference sequence). CDR3 sequence reads: CASSPGGRAGYEQYF. Written as DNA, the CDR3 is TGTGCCAGCAGCCCCGGAGGAAGGGCGGGCTACGAGCAGTACTTC.

Only a few counts were recorded for this clonotype. The chain links TRBV5-1 to TRBJ1-2; D is unresolved. V was trimmed by 0 bases and J by 4 bases, leaving 10 bases between them. CDR3 length: 14 amino acids. CDR1 and CDR2 from the germline V gene are SGHRS and YFSETQ. As DNA, the CDR3 is TGCGCCAGCAGCTTGGGCGACGGAATCTATGGCTACACCTTC. Amino acid sequence: CASSLGDGIYGYTF.

The V call is TRBV11-3, the J call TRBJ2-4; 8 positions match TRBD2. With 5 bases clipped from V and 0 bases from J, the junction kept 9 bases outside the gene matches. The CDR3 spans 17 residues. Germline CDR1 SGHNT, CDR2 YENEEA. The CDR3 sequence: CASSLIAGTLAKNIQYF. CDR3 nucleotide sequence: TGTGCCAGCAGCCTAATAGCGGGGACCTTAGCCAAAAACATTCAGTACTTC.

This clonotype showed up just a few times. The rearrangement links TRBV24-1 to TRBJ1-4; TRBD1 matches 7 bases. This CDR3 is 15 amino acids long. Trimming at V came to 5 bases and at J to 8 bases, leaving 10 bases not matched to a gene. Germline V gives CDR1 KGHDR, CDR2 SFDVKD. Written as DNA, the CDR3 is TGTGCCACCAGTGGAGGGACGGGACAGCACGAAAAACTGTTTTTT. Amino acid sequence: CATSGGTGQHEKLFF.

Concerning this clonotype itself: This may stem from a read error, because a much larger clone lies one nucleotide away. The chain is built from TRBV28 and TRBJ1-1; a possible D gene is TRBD1 (5 bases). The germline gives CDR1 MDHEN, CDR2 SYDVKM. Trimming removed 7 bases at V and 8 bases at J, with 14 bases between. The CDR3 extends over 12 amino acids. The CDR3 protein is CASNTVGEEAFF. CDR3 nucleotide sequence: TGTGCCAGCAATACGGTGGGGGAGGAAGCTTTCTTT.

This clonotype was picked up many times. The chain carries TRBV7-2 and TRBJ2-7; 11 nucleotides agree with TRBD2. The CDR3 extends over 15 amino acids. Germline V lookup: CDR1 SGHTA, CDR2 FQGNSA. The trim removed 8 bases at V and 7 bases at J, leaving 13 bases unmatched. Here the CDR3 DNA reads TGTGCCAGCGCCAGGGGGACTAGCGGATATTGGGAGCAGTACTTC. Its protein product is CASARGTSGYWEQYF.

This clonotype was seen repeatedly, ten times or more. The chain combines TRBV3-1 with TRBJ2-1; possible D gene TRBD1, 6 bases. The CDR3 spans 14 residues. The V gene's germline CDR1 is LGHDT and CDR2 YNNKEL (reference sequence). With 6 bases removed from V and 1 base from J, the gap between germline ends came to 10 bases. This chain's CDR3 is CASSLQGSYNEQFF. Written as DNA, the CDR3 is TGTGCCAGCAGTCTTCAGGGGTCCTACAATGAGCAGTTCTTC.

The chain uses TRBV11-3 and TRBJ2-5; tentatively, D is TRBD2 (6 bases). The CDR3 runs to 18 residues. Per the germline V gene, CDR1 is SGHNT and CDR2 is YENEEA. With 4 bases removed from V and 5 bases from J, the gap between germline ends came to 26 bases. CDR3 in amino acids: CASSSLGGSRPRGETQYF. The CDR3 region has the DNA TGTGCCAGCAGCTCCTTAGGAGGGTCGCGGCCAAGAGGGGAGACCCAGTACTTC.

The gene calls are TRBV12-3 or TRBV12-4 and TRBJ2-7; D not resolved. The CDR3 contains 15 residues. Trimming stripped 8 bases from V and 3 bases from J, with 20 bases between. The CDR3 protein is CASAGDREGHYEQYF. CDR3 coding DNA: TGTGCCAGCGCCGGAGATAGGGAAGGGCACTACGAGCAGTACTTC.

This clonotype was observed many times. The V and J genes are TRBV30 and TRBJ1-1; D call uncertain. Germline V lookup: CDR1 GTSNPN, CDR2 SVGIG (reference sequence). This CDR3 is 14 amino acids long. Trimming removed 5 bases at V and 5 bases at J, with 18 bases between. The CDR3 DNA reads TGTGCCTGGGATACCGGCGTTTTTTTGACTGAAGCTTTCTTT. It encodes CAWDTGVFLTEAFF.

This clonotype appeared a few times. The J gene is TRBJ1-3, the V gene TRBV28; the D gene is possibly TRBD1 (6 bases). The CDR3 is made up of 16 amino acids. V gave up 6 bases and J gave up 0 bases, with 15 bases separating them. CDR1 is MDHEN and CDR2 is SYDVKM in the germline V gene. The CDR3 spells CASSPGGGHSGNTIYF. The CDR3 DNA reads TGTGCCAGCAGCCCCGGTGGGGGGCACTCTGGAAACACCATATATTTT. Supplemented by reference TRBV28 and TRBJ1-3, the full variable domain reads DVKVTQSSRYLVKRTGEKVFLECVQDMDHENMFWYRQDPGLGLRLIYFSYDVKMKEKGDIPEGYSVSREKKERFSLILESASTNQTSMYLCASSPGGGHSGNTIYFGEGSWLTVV.

This chain uses TRBV15 with TRBJ2-3; 9 bases match TRBD2. This CDR3 spans 15 amino acids. CDR1 LNHNV and CDR2 YYDKDF come from the germline V gene (reference sequence). V was clipped by 5 bases and J by 2 bases; unmatched bases: 5. Here the CDR3 reads CATSSRTSDTDTQYF. Written as DNA, the CDR3 is TGTGCCACCAGCTCCCGGACTAGCGACACAGATACGCAGTATTTT.

The rearrangement links TRBV6-2 or TRBV6-3 to TRBJ2-1; D uncertain. Germline lookup yields CDR1 MNHEY and CDR2 SVGEGT. The CDR3 has 17 amino acids. The ends were cut back, 5 bases at V and 1 base at J, with 18 bases in the middle. CDR3 protein: CASSPRYRRRSYNEQFF. The CDR3, as DNA: TGTGCCAGCAGTCCTAGGTATCGGCGGAGATCCTACAATGAGCAGTTCTTC.

The chain employs TRBV9 and TRBJ2-1; 7 positions match TRBD2. The DNA end lines up better with TRBJ2-7; the J call may be wrong. CDR3 length: 15 amino acids. Germline assignment: CDR1 SGDLS and CDR2 YYNGEE. CDR3 coding DNA: TGTGCCAGCAGCGTAGAGCGGGGTATGTACAATGAGCAGTACTTC. Translation: CASSVERGMYNEQYF.

This clonotype was picked up many times. V is TRBV28 and J is TRBJ2-7, with 11 positions matching TRBD2. The germline V gene has CDR1 MDHEN and CDR2 SYDVKM. V lost 5 bases and J lost 7; bases outside the gene matches: 10. There are 15 residues in the CDR3. CDR3 DNA: TGTGCCAGCAGTCCTAGCGGGAGGTCCCGTGAGGAGCAGTACTTC. It codes for CASSPSGRSREEQYF.

As DNA, the CDR3 is TGTGCCAGCAGCTTAAGAGGCGGCGGACTAGCGGGAGCGGGCGAGCAGTACTTC. This translates into CASSLRGGGLAGAGEQYF. V gene TRBV7-9 combines with J gene TRBJ2-7; 13 bases map to TRBD2. The germline V gene has CDR1 SEHNR and CDR2 FQNEAQ (reference sequence). The length of the CDR3 is 18 residues. The V and J ends lost 2 bases and 6 bases, in that order; junction bases with no gene match: 13.

The chain has TRBV20-1 and TRBJ2-1; 11 nucleotides match TRBD2. Germline V CDR1 and CDR2: DFQATT, SNEGSKA (reference sequence). After removal of 2 bases from V and 4 bases from J, the junction contained 4 bases not matched to a gene. The CDR3 is made up of 15 amino acids. CDR3 coding DNA: TGCAGTGCTAGATCCGGGACTAGCGGATACAATGAGCAGTTCTTC. This gives the protein CSARSGTSGYNEQFF.